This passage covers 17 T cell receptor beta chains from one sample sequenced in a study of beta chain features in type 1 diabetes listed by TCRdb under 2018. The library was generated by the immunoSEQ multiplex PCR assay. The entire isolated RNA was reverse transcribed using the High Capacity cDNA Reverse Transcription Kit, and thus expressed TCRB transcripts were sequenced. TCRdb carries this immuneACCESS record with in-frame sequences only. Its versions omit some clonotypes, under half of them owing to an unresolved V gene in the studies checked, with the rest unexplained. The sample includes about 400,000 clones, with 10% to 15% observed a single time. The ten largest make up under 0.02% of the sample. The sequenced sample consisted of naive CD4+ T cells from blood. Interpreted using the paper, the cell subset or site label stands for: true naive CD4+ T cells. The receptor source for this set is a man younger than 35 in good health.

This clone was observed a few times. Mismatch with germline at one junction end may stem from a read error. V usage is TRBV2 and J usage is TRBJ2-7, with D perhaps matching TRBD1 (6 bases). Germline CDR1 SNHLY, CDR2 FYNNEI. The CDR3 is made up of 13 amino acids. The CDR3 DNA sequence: TGTGCCAGCACCGCAGGGGAATCCTCCGAGCAGTACTTC. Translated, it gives CASTAGESSEQYF.

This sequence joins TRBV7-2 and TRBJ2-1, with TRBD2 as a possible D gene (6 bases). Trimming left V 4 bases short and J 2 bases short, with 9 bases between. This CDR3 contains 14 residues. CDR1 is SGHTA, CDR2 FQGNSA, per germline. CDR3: CASSSWTTYNEQFF. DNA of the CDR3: TGTGCCAGCAGCTCCTGGACTACCTACAATGAGCAGTTCTTC.

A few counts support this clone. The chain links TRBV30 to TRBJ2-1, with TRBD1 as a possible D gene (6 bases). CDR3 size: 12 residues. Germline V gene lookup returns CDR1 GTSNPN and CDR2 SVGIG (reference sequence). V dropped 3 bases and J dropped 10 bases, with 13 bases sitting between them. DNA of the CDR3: TGTGCCTGGAGCCGATCTGGGACAGAGCAGTTCTTC. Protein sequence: CAWSRSGTEQFF.

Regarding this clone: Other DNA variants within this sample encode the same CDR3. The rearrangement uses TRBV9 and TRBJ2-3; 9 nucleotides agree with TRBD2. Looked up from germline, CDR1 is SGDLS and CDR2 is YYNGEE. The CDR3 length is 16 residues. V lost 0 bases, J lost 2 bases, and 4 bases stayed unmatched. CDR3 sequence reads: CASSVGLAGITDTQYF. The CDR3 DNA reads TGTGCCAGCAGCGTAGGTCTAGCGGGAATCACAGATACGCAGTATTTT.

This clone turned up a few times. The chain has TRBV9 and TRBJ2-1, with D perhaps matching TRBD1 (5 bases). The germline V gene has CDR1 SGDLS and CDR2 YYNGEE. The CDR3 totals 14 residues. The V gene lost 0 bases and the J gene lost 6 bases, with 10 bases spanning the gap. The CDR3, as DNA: TGTGCCAGCAGCGTAGGACAGCTGGCCAATGAGCAGTTCTTC. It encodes CASSVGQLANEQFF. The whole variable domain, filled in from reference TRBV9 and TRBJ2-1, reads DSGVTQTPKHLITATGQRVTLRCSPRSGDLSVYWYQQSLDQGLQFLIQYYNGEERAKGNILERFSAQQFPDLHSELNLSSLELGDSALYFCASSVGQLANEQFFGPGTRLTVL.

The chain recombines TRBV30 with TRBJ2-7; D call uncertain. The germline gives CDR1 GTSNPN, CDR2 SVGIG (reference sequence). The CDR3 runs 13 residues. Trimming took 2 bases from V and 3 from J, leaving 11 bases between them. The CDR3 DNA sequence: TGTGCCTGGAGTTTAGGCGGCCTCTACGAGCAGTACTTC. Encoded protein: CAWSLGGLYEQYF.

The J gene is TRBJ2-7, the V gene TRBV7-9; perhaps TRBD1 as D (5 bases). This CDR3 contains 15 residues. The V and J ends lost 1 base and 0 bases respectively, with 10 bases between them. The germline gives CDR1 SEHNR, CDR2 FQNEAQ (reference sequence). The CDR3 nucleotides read TGTGCCAGCAGCTTAGAAGGACACAGCTCCTACGAGCAGTACTTC. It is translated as CASSLEGHSSYEQYF.

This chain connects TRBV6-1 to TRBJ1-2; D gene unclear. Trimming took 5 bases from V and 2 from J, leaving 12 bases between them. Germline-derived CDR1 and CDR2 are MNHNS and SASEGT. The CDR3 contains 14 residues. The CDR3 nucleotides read TGTGCCAGCAGTACTCCGACCGGGAACTATGGCTACACCTTC. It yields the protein CASSTPTGNYGYTF.

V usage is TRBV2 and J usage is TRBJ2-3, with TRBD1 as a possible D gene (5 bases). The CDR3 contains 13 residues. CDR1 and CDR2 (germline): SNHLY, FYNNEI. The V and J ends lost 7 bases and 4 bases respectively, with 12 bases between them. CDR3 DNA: TGTGCCAGCATCAGCAGGGTTTCAGATACGCAGTATTTT. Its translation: CASISRVSDTQYF.

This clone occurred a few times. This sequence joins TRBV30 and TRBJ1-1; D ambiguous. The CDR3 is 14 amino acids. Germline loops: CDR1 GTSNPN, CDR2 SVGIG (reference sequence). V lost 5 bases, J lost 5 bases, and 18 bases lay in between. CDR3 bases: TGTGCCTGGTGTCCGGGCCCGGAGGGAACTGAAGCTTTCTTT. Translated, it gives CAWCPGPEGTEAFF. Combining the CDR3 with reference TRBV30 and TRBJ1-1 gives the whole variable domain SQTIHQWPATLVQPVGSPLSLECTVEGTSNPNLYWYRQAAGRGLQLLFYSVGIGQISSEVPQNLSASRPQDRQFILSSKKLLLSDSGFYLCAWCPGPEGTEAFFGQGTRLTVV.

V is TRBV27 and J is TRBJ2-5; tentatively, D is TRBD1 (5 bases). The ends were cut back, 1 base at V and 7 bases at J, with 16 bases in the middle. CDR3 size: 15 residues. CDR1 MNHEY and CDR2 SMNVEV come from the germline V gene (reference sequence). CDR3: CASSLWSRGGRTQYF. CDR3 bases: TGTGCCAGCAGTTTATGGTCTAGGGGCGGAAGGACCCAGTACTTC.

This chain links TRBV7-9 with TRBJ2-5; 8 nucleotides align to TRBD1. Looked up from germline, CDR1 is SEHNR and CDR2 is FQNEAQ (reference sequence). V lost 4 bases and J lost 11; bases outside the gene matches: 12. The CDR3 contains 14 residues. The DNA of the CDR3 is TGTGCCAGCAGCTACCCGCAGGGGGCGCGAGAGCAGTACTTC. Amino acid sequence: CASSYPQGAREQYF.

CDR3 residues: CATSRAQGAVAFF. CDR3 sequence (DNA): TGTGCCACCAGCAGAGCACAGGGGGCAGTCGCTTTCTTT. The chain employs TRBV15 and TRBJ1-1; 9 bases are a match to TRBD1. The CDR3 loop spans 13 amino acids. CDR1 LNHNV and CDR2 YYDKDF come from the germline V gene (reference sequence). The V segment lost 1 base and the J segment 11 bases; nucleotides outside the gene matches: 5.

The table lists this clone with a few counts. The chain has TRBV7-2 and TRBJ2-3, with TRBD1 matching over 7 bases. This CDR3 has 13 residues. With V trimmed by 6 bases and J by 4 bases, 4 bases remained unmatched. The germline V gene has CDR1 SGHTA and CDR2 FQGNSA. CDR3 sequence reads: CASSLQGSDTQYF. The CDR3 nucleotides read TGTGCCAGCAGTTTACAGGGGTCAGATACGCAGTATTTT.

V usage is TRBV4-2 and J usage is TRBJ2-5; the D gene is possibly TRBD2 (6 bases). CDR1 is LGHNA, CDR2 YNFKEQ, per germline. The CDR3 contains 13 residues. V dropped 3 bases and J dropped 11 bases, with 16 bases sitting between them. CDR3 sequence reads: CASSQEPSAEQYF. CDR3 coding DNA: TGTGCCAGCAGCCAGGAACCTAGCGCAGAGCAGTACTTC.

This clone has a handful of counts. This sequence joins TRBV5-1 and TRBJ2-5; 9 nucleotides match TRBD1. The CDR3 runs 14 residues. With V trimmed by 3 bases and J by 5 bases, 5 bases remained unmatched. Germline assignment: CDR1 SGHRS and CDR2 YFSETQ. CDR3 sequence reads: CASSSGQGYETQYF. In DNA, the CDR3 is TGCGCCAGCAGCTCGGGACAGGGTTACGAGACCCAGTACTTC.

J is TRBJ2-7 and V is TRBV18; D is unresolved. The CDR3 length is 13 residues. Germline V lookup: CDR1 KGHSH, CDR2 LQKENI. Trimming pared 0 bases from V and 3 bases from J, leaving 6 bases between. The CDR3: CASSPPNIYEQYF. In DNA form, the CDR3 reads TGTGCCAGCTCACCACCCAACATCTACGAGCAGTACTTC.